A single sample is the source of the 20 T cell receptor beta chains below, sequenced in a study of T cell responses to AZD1222 COVID-19 vaccine. The data were produced by immunoSEQ multiplex PCR, yet TCRdb's version contains in-frame clones alone and is incomplete. The data hold some 100,000 clones, with under 95% observed a single time. The input for sequencing was peripheral blood, taken on day 0 of AZD1222 vaccination. These receptors all stem from an adult in good health.

The rearrangement links TRBV28 to TRBJ1-2; the D is unclear. Per the germline V gene, CDR1 is MDHEN and CDR2 is SYDVKM. V shed 4 bases and J shed 1 base, with 13 bases lying between them. The CDR3 loop spans 15 amino acids. The CDR3 here is CASSSSAWGNYGYTF. CDR3 bases: TGTGCCAGCAGTTCCAGCGCTTGGGGTAACTATGGCTACACCTTC.

This chain connects TRBV11-1 to TRBJ2-4; unclear D gene. CDR3 length equals 16 residues. V was cut by 2 bases and J by 0 bases, with 11 bases left in between. Germline CDR1 and CDR2: SGHAT and FQDESV (reference sequence). This CDR3 is CASSLSATLAKNIQYF. CDR3 DNA sequence: TGTGCCAGCAGCTTATCGGCTACTTTAGCCAAAAACATTCAGTACTTC.

The genes are TRBV28 and TRBJ1-2, with 9 bases matching TRBD1. The germline V gene encodes CDR1 MDHEN and CDR2 SYDVKM. The length of the CDR3 is 14 residues. The V gene end was trimmed by 6 bases and the J gene end by 0 bases; junction bases not matched to a gene: 2. DNA of the CDR3: TGTGCCAGCAGAAGGACAGGGGCTAACTATGGCTACACCTTC. Its protein is CASRRTGANYGYTF.

The rearrangement joins TRBV5-1 to TRBJ1-2, with a weak D call TRBD1 (5 bases). The CDR3 sequence is 13 residues long. With 4 bases removed from V and 6 bases from J, the gap between germline ends came to 13 bases. The V gene's germline CDR1 is SGHRS and CDR2 YFSETQ. CDR3: CASSDQGVDGYTF. For the CDR3, the DNA is TGCGCCAGCAGCGACCAGGGTGTCGATGGCTACACCTTC.

The V gene is TRBV4-3, the J gene TRBJ2-1; TRBD2 agrees at 9 bases. The germline V gene encodes CDR1 LGHNA and CDR2 YSLEER. The V segment lost 2 bases and the J segment 6 bases; nucleotides outside the gene matches: 5. The CDR3 covers 15 residues. The CDR3: CASSQRSSGVNEQFF. CDR3 bases: TGCGCCAGCAGCCAAAGATCTAGCGGGGTCAATGAGCAGTTCTTC.

This clone came up once. This sequence joins TRBV19 and TRBJ2-1, with 9 bases that match TRBD2. CDR1 is LNHDA, CDR2 SQIVND, per germline (reference sequence). The CDR3 has 17 residues. V dropped 2 bases and J dropped 4; count of bases not matched to a gene: 9. The CDR3 DNA is TGTGCCAGTAGTATACCGGGGGGCGGGAGGGGATACAATGAGCAGTTCTTC. Translation gives CASSIPGGGRGYNEQFF.

The chain recombines TRBV29-1 with TRBJ1-1, with D maybe TRBD1 (6 bases). The V end lost 5 bases, the J end lost 1 base, and 20 bases lay between the germline ends. The CDR3 spans 16 residues. Germline V lookup: CDR1 SQVTM, CDR2 ANQGSEA. CDR3 sequence (DNA): TGCAGCGTTCTCAAGGGCGGGACACAGGCGAACACTGAAGCTTTCTTT. This gives the protein CSVLKGGTQANTEAFF.

This clone was picked up one time. The chain links TRBV2 to TRBJ2-6, with TRBD2 as a possible D gene (5 bases). The germline V gene has CDR1 SNHLY and CDR2 FYNNEI. V dropped 8 bases and J dropped 2 bases, with 10 bases sitting between them. CDR3 length: 14 residues. The CDR3 DNA reads TGTGCCAGCGCACGAGGGACTGGGGCCAACGTCCTGACTTTC. Translated, it gives CASARGTGANVLTF.

This rearrangement joins TRBV12-3 or TRBV12-4 to TRBJ1-2, with 8 bases aligning to TRBD1. J lost 3 bases, V lost 9 bases, and 6 bases had no gene match. The CDR3 totals 13 residues. The CDR3 reads CASTPGGYYGYTF. CDR3 DNA: TGTGCCAGTACCCCAGGGGGCTACTATGGCTACACCTTC.

The chain uses TRBV6-5 and TRBJ1-5; D is perhaps TRBD1 (5 bases). The germline V gene has CDR1 MNHEY and CDR2 SVGAGI. Trimming shortened V by 7 bases and J by 6 bases, and 19 bases separated the two germline ends. The CDR3 loop spans 15 amino acids. The CDR3 nucleotides read TGTGCCAGCAACTCCCTTCCAGGGTTTTCTCAGCCCCAGCATTTT. This gives the protein CASNSLPGFSQPQHF.

This chain connects TRBV11-2 to TRBJ1-2; 7 nucleotides match TRBD1. CDR3 length equals 17 residues. V shed 5 bases, J shed 4 bases, and the junction held 16 bases outside the gene matches. Germline CDR1 SGHAT, CDR2 FQNNGV. CDR3 DNA sequence: TGTGCCAGCAGCGTTAATATTTTGGGACAGCGTTCCTATGGCTACACCTTC. Encoded protein: CASSVNILGQRSYGYTF.

The chain has TRBV28 and TRBJ2-1, with TRBD1 matching over 8 bases. The CDR3 runs to 17 residues. The germline CDR1 and CDR2 sequences are MDHEN and SYDVKM. V shed 5 bases, J shed 0 bases, and the junction held 9 bases outside the gene matches. CDR3 nucleotides: TGTGCCAGCAGTCCCCCCCGACAGGGGAGCTCCTACAATGAGCAGTTCTTC. Translating it yields CASSPPRQGSSYNEQFF.

The chain carries TRBV28 and TRBJ1-5, with TRBD1 as a possible D gene (5 bases). Trimming removed 8 bases from V and 8 bases from J, with 28 bases in between. Germline V gives CDR1 MDHEN, CDR2 SYDVKM. CDR3 length equals 17 residues. CDR3 residues: CASLNRGSANAIKPQHF. The CDR3 DNA reads TGTGCCAGCCTGAATAGGGGTTCGGCCAACGCAATCAAGCCCCAGCATTTT.

The DNA for the CDR3 is TGTGCCAGCAGCCATGGACAAGTAAAAAAGCAGTACTTC. Its translation is CASSHGQVKKQYF. J is TRBJ2-7 and V is TRBV6-5; D is perhaps TRBD1 (5 bases). Germline values: CDR1 MNHEY, CDR2 SVGAGI. Trimming took off 6 bases at V and 8 bases at J, with 17 bases between the two ends. This CDR3 region has 13 residues.

This rearrangement joins TRBV18 to TRBJ1-2; 9 bases are shared with TRBD1. V dropped 6 bases and J dropped 5; count of bases not matched to a gene: 4. CDR3 length: 13 amino acids. Germline CDR1 KGHSH, CDR2 LQKENI. This CDR3 reads CASSRTGEYGYTF. CDR3 sequence (DNA): TGTGCCAGCTCCCGGACAGGGGAATATGGCTACACCTTC.

This rearrangement joins TRBV3-1 (or the pseudogene TRBV3-2) to TRBJ2-1; TRBD2 matches 8 bases. This CDR3 comprises 15 residues. Germline V gene sequence: CDR1 LGHDT, CDR2 YNNKEL (reference sequence). The trim removed 6 bases at V and 5 bases at J, leaving 9 bases unmatched. CDR3 in amino acids: CASSHSGVGHNEQFF. The CDR3 region has the DNA TGTGCCAGCAGTCATAGCGGGGTCGGTCACAATGAGCAGTTCTTC.

Details on this clone: The same CDR3 arises from other DNA sequences in this sample as well. J is TRBJ1-2 and V is TRBV19, with 7 bases that match TRBD1. CDR1 is LNHDA, CDR2 SQIVND, per germline (reference sequence). The CDR3 contains 13 residues. V was pared by 6 bases and J by 2 bases, with 3 bases of the junction left unmatched. This chain's CDR3 is CASSRDSNYGYTF. The CDR3 coding sequence is TGTGCCAGTAGCCGGGACAGCAACTATGGCTACACCTTC.

The rearrangement joins TRBV7-2 to TRBJ2-1; D remains ambiguous. Trimming cost V 3 bases and J 4 bases, with 7 bases left between them. Germline CDR1 and CDR2: SGHTA and FQGNSA. The CDR3 is 13 residues long. CDR3 sequence: CASSFELYNEQFF. For the CDR3, the DNA is TGTGCCAGCAGCTTCGAACTATACAATGAGCAGTTCTTC.

Turning to this clone: The junction departs from the called germline gene at one end, perhaps through a read error. Other DNA variants within this sample encode the same CDR3. V is TRBV9 and J is TRBJ1-1; 8 bases match TRBD1. Per the germline V gene, CDR1 is SGDLS and CDR2 is YYNGEE. The CDR3 has 18 amino acids. DNA of the CDR3: TGTGCCAGCCGCGTCGGGGGGTCAGGGGGCCCGATGAACACTGAAGCTTTCTTT. Translated, it gives CASRVGGSGGPMNTEAFF.

The CDR3 DNA reads as TGTGCCAGCAGTTACAGCCACCTCGACAGGGGATTTTTGAACACTGAAGCTTTCTTT. This sequence encodes CASSYSHLDRGFLNTEAFF. The rearrangement joins TRBV6-2 or TRBV6-3 to TRBJ1-1, with TRBD1 identical over 8 bases. CDR3 length: 19 residues. Per the germline V gene, CDR1 is MNHEY and CDR2 is SVGEGT. Trimming at V came to 2 bases and at J to 0 bases, leaving 14 bases not matched to a gene.